The present entry profiles one T cell receptor beta chain with its context. The sample belongs to a study of CXCR3-negative and CXCR3-positive naive CD8 T cells. TRB cDNA libraries were made by UMI-labeled 5' RACE. TCRdb reprocessed the 5' RACE reads and reports one entry per CDR3 protein, with no DNA. In total, the table holds roughly 89,000 distinct CDR3 sequences. The sequence was obtained from a human donor in good health. Some clones in this sample may be carry-over from other donors' samples. The sequencing sample was made of naive CXCR3- CD8+ T cells from blood. Described subset: CD45RO-CCR7+CD27+CD95- naive CD8+ T cells lacking CXCR3 (TNR3-).

The CDR3 sequence is CASRTSGSVTYEQYF. This chain connects TRBV5-1 to TRBJ2-7; TCRdb's D call, TRBD2, is unchecked because there is no DNA. Per the germline V gene, CDR1 is SGHRS and CDR2 is YFSETQ. The CDR3 contains 15 residues.